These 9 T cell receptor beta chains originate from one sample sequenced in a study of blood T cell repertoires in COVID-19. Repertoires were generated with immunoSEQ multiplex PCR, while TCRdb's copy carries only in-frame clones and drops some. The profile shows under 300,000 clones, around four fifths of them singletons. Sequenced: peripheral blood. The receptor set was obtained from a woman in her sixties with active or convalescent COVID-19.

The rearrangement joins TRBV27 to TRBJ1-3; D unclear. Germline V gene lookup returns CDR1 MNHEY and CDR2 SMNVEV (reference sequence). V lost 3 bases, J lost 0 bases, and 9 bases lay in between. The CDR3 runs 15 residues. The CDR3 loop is CASSLGGGSGNTIYF. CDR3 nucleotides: TGTGCCAGCAGTTTGGGTGGCGGCTCTGGAAACACCATATATTTT.

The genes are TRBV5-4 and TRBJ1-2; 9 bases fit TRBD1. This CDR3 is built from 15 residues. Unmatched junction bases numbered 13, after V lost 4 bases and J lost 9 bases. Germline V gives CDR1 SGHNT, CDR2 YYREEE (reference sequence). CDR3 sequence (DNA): TGTGCCAGCAGCCCCCGCGGGACAGGGCTCGATCGCTACACCTTC. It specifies CASSPRGTGLDRYTF.

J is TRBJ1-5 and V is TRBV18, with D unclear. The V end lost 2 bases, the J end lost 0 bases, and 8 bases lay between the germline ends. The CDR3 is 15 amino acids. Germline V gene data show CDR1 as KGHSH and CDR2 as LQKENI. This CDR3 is CASSPAVDSNQPQHF. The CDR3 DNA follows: TGTGCCAGCTCACCAGCGGTAGATAGCAATCAGCCCCAGCATTTT.

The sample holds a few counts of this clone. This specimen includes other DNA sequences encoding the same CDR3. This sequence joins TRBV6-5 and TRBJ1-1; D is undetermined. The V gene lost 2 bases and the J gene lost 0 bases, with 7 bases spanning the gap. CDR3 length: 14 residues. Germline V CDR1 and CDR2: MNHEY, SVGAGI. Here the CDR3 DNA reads TGTGCCAGCAGTTACGGCGGTTTGAACACTGAAGCTTTCTTT. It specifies CASSYGGLNTEAFF.

Here the CDR3 DNA reads TGTGCCAGCAGTCCGGGACAGGGGGCGCGGACTGAAGCTTTCTTT. Encoded protein: CASSPGQGARTEAFF. This rearrangement joins TRBV6-5 to TRBJ1-1, with 12 bases matching TRBD1. Germline V gives CDR1 MNHEY, CDR2 SVGAGI. CDR3 length: 15 residues. Trimming removed 5 bases from V and 5 bases from J; junction bases left unmatched: 6.

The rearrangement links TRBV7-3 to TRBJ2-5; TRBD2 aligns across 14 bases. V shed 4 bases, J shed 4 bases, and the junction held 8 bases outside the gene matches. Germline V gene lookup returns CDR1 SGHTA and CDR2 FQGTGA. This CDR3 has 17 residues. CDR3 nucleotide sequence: TGTGCCAGCAGCTCCGGACTAGCGGGGGGAGCGGGAGAGACCCAGTACTTC. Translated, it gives CASSSGLAGGAGETQYF.

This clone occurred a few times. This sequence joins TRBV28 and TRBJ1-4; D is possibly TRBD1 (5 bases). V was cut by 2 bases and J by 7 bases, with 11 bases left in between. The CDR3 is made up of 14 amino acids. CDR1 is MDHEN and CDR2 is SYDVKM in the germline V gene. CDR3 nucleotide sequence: TGTGCCAGCAGTTTAGTGAGGAGGGGTGAAAAACTGTTTTTT. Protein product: CASSLVRRGEKLFF.

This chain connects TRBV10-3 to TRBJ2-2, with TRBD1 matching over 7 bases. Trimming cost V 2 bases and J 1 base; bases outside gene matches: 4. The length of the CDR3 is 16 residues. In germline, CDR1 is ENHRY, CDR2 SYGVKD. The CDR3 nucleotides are TGTGCCATCAGTGAGATAGGGACAGAGAACACCGGGGAGCTGTTTTTT. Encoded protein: CAISEIGTENTGELFF.

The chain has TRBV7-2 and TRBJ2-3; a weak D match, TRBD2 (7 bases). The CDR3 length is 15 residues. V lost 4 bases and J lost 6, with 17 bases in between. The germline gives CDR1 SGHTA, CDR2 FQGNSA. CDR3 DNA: TGTGCCAGCAGCTCGAGGGGCGGGGGCGTCGATACGCAGTATTTT. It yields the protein CASSSRGGGVDTQYF.